This T cell receptor (beta chain) was identified in a study of human T cells and chemical hapten exposure. Study in general: Diphenylcyclopropenone, dosed weekly to the scalp, was given to patients throughout the roughly 25-week study. Patients, predominantly female, presented with alopecia areata, totalis or universalis. Variability of per-sample TCR yields stemmed mainly from small differences in pooled library volume.

In the study's own analysis: Sample TCR counts, which ranged from about 20,000 to 690,600, had a median of around 93,000. TCRdb reanalysed the RACE reads using MiXCR and keeps one entry per CDR3 protein. The V and J calls come from TCRdb's annotation, not from the publication. The data contain approximately 350,000 distinct CDR3 sequences, around 6% of them singletons. This clonotype was picked up many times. The CDR3 is made up of 13 amino acids. V lost 6 bases to trimming and J lost 3 bases, with 12 bases between them. Germline CDR1 SGHRS, CDR2 YFSETQ. Time point noted: patch test 2, 6 weeks after DPC sensitization. Treatment: therapeutic diphenylcyclopropenone sensitization with weekly scalp DPC.

The specimen comprised whole blood, sampled in connection with sensitization to the hapten diphenylcyclopropenone (DPC). This TCR derives from a woman aged 18-29 years with alopecia areata. Some clones in this sample may be carry-over from other donors' samples. This sequence joins TRBV5-1 and TRBJ1-1, with D hard to call. CDR3 in amino acids: CASNLYGHTEAFF. The CDR3 DNA is TGCGCCAGCAACCTATATGGACACACTGAAGCTTTCTTT.